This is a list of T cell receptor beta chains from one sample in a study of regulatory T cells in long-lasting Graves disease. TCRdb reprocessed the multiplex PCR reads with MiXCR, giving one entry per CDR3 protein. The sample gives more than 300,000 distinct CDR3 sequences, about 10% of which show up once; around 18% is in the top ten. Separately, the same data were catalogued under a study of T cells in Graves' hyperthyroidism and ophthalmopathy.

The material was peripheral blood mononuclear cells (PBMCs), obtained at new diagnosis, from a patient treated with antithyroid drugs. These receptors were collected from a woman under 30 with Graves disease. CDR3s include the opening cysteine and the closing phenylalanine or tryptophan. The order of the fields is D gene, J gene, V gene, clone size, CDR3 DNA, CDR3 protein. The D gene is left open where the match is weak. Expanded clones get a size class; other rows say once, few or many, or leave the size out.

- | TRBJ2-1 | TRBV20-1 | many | TGCAGTGCCAACCCGGGGGTTCCGAACTCCTACAATGAGCAGTTCTTC | CSANPGVPNSYNEQFF
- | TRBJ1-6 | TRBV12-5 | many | TGTGCTAGTCAGTGGGTGAACTCACCCCTCCACTTT | CASQWVNSPLHF
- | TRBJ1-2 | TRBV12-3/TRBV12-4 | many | TGTGCCAGCAATCAAGGGGGAGCGAAGAACTATGGCTACACCTTC | CASNQGGAKNYGYTF
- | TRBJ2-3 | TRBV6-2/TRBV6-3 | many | TGTGCCAGCAGTTACCAGGCAGAGTATACGCAGTATTTT | CASSYQAEYTQYF
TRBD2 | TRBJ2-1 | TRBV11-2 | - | TGTGCCAGCAGCCGACTAGCGGGCCCCTACAATGAGCAGTTCTTC | CASSRLAGPYNEQFF
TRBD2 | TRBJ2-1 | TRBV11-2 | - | TGTGCCAGCAGCTTGGGAGGACTAGCCCAAGATGAGCAGTTCTTC | CASSLGGLAQDEQFF
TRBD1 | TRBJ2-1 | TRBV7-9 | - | TGTGCCAGCAGCTTAGGACAGGGGGGCGATGAGCAGTTCTTC | CASSLGQGGDEQFF
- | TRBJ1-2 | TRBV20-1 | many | TGCAGTGCTATAGGTACTAACTATGGCTACACCTTC | CSAIGTNYGYTF
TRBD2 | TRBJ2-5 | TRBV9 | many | TGTGCCAGCAGCCGGACTAGCGGGAGTGAGACCCAGTACTTC | CASSRTSGSETQYF
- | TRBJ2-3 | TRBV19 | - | TGTGCCAGTAGTATAAGTCCCGGTGGCACAGATACGCAGTATTTT | CASSISPGGTDTQYF
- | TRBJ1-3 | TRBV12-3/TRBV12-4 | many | TGTGCCAGCAGCCCCCCGTTTGTTTACTCTGGAAACACCATATATTTT | CASSPPFVYSGNTIYF
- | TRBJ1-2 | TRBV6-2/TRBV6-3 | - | TGTGCCAGCAGTTACCCGAGAGCGGGGGGGGTCTATGGCTACACCTTC | CASSYPRAGGVYGYTF
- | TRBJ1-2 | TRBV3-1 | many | TGTGCCAGCAGCCAAGATCGGGTACTCCCCACCTTC | CASSQDRVLPTF
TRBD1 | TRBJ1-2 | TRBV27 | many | TGTGCCAGCAGTCGCGGGACAGCTAATCGACATGGCTACACCTTC | CASSRGTANRHGYTF
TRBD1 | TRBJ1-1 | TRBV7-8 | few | TGTGCCAGCAGCTTAGCCGACCGACTGACAGGGCCAGCTAGTATGAACACTGAAGCTTTCTTT | CASSLADRLTGPASMNTEAFF